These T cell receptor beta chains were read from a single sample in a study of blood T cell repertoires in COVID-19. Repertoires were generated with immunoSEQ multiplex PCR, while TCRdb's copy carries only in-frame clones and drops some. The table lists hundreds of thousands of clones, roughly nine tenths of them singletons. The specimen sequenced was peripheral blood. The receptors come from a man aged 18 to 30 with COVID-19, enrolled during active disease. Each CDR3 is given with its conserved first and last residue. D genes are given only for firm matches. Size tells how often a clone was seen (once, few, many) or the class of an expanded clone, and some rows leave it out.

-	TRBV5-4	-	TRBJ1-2	TGTGCCAGCAGCTTGGCCGGGGTTTTCGATGGCTACACCTTC	CASSLAGVFDGYTF
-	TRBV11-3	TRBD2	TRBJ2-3	TGTGCCAGCAGCCAGATAGCGGGAGGGGACGCAGATACGCAGTATTTT	CASSQIAGGDADTQYF
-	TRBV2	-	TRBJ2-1	TGTGCCAGCACGGGCGGAGGGGGCCGTGACAATGAGCAGTTCTTC	CASTGGGGRDNEQFF
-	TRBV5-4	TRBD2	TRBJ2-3	TGTGCCAGCAGCTTGGGGCGGGAGGGCACAGATACGCAGTATTTT	CASSLGREGTDTQYF
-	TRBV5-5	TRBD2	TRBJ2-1	TGTGCCAGCAGCCCCCGGACTAGCAGGGATGAGCAGTTCTTC	CASSPRTSRDEQFF
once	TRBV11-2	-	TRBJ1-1	TGTGCCAGCAGCCCGAGTACAGGGTTCTACACTGAAGCTTTCTTT	CASSPSTGFYTEAFF
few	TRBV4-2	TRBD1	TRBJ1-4	TGTGCCAGCAGCCAAGATGACAGGGGACGCGAAAAACTGTTTTTT	CASSQDDRGREKLFF
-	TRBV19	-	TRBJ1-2	TGTGCCAGTAGTATAGTGGGAGCTAACTATGGCTACACCTTC	CASSIVGANYGYTF
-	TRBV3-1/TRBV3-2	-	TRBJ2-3	TGTGCCAGCAGTCTAAAGGGGGCAGATACGCAGTATTTT	CASSLKGADTQYF
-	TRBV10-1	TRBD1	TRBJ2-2	TGCGCCAGCAGTTCGGGACAGGGGTACACCGGGGAGCTGTTTTTT	CASSSGQGYTGELFF
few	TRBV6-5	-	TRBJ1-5	TGTGCCAGCAGCACAGGGCCCTATCAGCCCCAGCATTTT	CASSTGPYQPQHF
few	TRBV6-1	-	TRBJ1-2	TGTGCCAGCAGTGAAAGAGGTGGCTACACCTTC	CASSERGGYTF
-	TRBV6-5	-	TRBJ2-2	TGTGCCAGCAGGGGGAGCGGCGGGGAGCTGTTTTTT	CASRGSGGELFF
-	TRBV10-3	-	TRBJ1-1	TGTGCCATCAGTGATAGCCAGGGGAGCACTGAAGCTTTCTTT	CAISDSQGSTEAFF
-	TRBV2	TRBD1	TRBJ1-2	TGTGCCAGCAGGGGACAGCCGGGGTATGGCTACACCTTC	CASRGQPGYGYTF
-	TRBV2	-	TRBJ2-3	TGTGCCAGCAGGAACAGGGGAGGAACGCAGTATTTT	CASRNRGGTQYF
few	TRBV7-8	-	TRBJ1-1	TGTGCCAGCAGCTTATATGGCAGGGCGACTGAAGCTTTCTTT	CASSLYGRATEAFF
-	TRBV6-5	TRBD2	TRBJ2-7	TGTGCCAGCAGTTACTCGGCGGGAGGGTTCTACGAGCAGTACTTC	CASSYSAGGFYEQYF
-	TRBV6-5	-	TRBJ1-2	TGTGCCAGCAGACCGACTACAGGGAATCATGGCTACACCTTC	CASRPTTGNHGYTF
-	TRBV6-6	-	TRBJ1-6	TGTGCCAGCAGTCCCCCCGCAGGGGCCAATTCACCCCTCCACTTT	CASSPPAGANSPLHF
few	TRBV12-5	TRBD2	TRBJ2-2	TGTGCTAGTGGTTTAGGCGGGGGGCCAGCCGGGGAGCTGTTTTTT	CASGLGGGPAGELFF
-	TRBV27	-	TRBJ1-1	TGTGCCAGCAGCACAGGGAACACTGAAGCTTTCTTT	CASSTGNTEAFF
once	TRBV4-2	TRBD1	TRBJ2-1	TGTGCCAGCAGCCAAGAACAGGGGTCCTACAATGAGCAGTTCTTC	CASSQEQGSYNEQFF
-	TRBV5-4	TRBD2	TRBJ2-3	TGTGCCAGTCGTGAGCGGGGAGACACAGATACGCAGTATTTT	CASRERGDTDTQYF
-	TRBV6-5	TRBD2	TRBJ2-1	TGTGCCAGCACCCCTGGGGAGGGTGGCAATGAGCAGTTCTTC	CASTPGEGGNEQFF
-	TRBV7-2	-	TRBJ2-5	TGTGCCAGCAGCTTAGCTTCCAGCCCCGGGGAGACCCAGTACTTC	CASSLASSPGETQYF
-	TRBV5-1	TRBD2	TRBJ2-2	TGCGCCAGCAGCTTGAGCGGGGGGGCCTCCGGGGAGCTGTTTTTT	CASSLSGGASGELFF
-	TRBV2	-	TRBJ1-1	TGTGCCAGCGCCCTCTTAGGAGTCACTGAAGCTTTCTTT	CASALLGVTEAFF
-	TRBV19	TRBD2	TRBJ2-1	TGTGCCAGTAGTACGAGACTAGCGGGAGGCCTGACTAACAATGAGCAGTTCTTC	CASSTRLAGGLTNNEQFF
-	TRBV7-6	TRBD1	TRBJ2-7	TGTGCCAGCAGCTTAGCGCTGGACAGGGCTGACACCTACGAGCAGTACTTC	CASSLALDRADTYEQYF
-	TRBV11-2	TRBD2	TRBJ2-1	TGTGCCAGCAGCCCGGAAAGCGGGGGGGGGCATGAGCAGTTCTTC	CASSPESGGGHEQFF
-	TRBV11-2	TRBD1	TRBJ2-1	TGTGCCAGCAGCTACGGGACAGGGGGCAATGAGCAGTTCTTC	CASSYGTGGNEQFF
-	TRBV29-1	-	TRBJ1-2	TGCAGCGTTGGCCCCCGGGGGAACTATGGCTACACCTTC	CSVGPRGNYGYTF